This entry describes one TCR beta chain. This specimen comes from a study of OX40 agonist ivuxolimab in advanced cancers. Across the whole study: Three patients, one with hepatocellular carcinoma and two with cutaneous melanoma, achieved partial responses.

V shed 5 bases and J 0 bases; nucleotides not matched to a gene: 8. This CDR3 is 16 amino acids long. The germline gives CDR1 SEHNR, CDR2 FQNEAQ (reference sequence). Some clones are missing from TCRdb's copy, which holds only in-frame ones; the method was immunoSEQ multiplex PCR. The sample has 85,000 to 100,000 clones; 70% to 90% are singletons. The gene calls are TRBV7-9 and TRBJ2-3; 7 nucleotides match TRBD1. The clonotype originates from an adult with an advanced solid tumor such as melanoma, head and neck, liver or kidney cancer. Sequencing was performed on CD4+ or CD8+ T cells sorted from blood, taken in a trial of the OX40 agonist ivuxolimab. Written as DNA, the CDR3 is TGTGCCAGCAGCCTTGGGACAGCCTCTAGCACAGATACGCAGTATTTT. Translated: CASSLGTASSTDTQYF.